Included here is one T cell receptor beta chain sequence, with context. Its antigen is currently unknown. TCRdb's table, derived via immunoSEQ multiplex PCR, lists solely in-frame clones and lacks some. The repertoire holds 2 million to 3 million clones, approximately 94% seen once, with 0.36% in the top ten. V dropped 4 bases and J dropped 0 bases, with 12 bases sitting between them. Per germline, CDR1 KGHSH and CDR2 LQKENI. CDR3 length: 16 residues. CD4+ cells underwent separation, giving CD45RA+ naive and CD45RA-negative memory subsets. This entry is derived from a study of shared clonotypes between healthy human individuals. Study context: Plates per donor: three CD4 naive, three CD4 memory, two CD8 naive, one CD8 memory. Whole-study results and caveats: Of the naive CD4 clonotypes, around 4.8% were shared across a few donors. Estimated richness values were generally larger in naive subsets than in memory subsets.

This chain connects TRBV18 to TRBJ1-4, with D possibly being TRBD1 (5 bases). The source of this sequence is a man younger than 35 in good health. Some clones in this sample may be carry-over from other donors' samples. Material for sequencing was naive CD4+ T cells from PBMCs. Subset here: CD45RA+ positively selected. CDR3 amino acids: CASSRGIASTNEKLFF. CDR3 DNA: TGTGCCAGCTCACGGGGCATAGCTTCAACTAATGAAAAACTGTTTTTT.